These 30 T cell receptor beta chains were all obtained from the same sample, sequenced in a study of blood T cell repertoires in COVID-19. The table came from immunoSEQ multiplex PCR; TCRdb's copy has only in-frame clones and leaves some out. The sample lists 200,000 to 250,000 clones, 70% to 85% occurring once. Sequences were obtained from peripheral blood. The receptors derive from a woman older than 75 with acute or convalescent COVID-19.

The chain carries TRBV24-1 and TRBJ2-3, with 8 bases identical to TRBD1. The CDR3 sequence is 16 residues long. In germline, CDR1 is KGHDR, CDR2 SFDVKD. After removal of 0 bases from V and 1 base from J, the junction contained 2 bases not matched to a gene. The CDR3 here is CATSDLMGQGTDTQYF. Here the CDR3 DNA reads TGTGCCACCAGTGATTTGATGGGACAGGGCACAGATACGCAGTATTTT.

The V gene is TRBV6-5, the J gene TRBJ2-3, with a tentative D call TRBD2 (5 bases). Germline CDR1 is MNHEY and CDR2 is SVGAGI. This CDR3 region has 15 residues. Trimming removed 0 bases at V and 0 bases at J, with 7 bases between. CDR3 DNA: TGTGCCAGCAGTTACTCTAGCGATAGCACAGATACGCAGTATTTT. Amino acids: CASSYSSDSTDTQYF.

This chain uses TRBV5-1 with TRBJ2-5, with TRBD1 as a possible D gene (6 bases). Germline CDR1 SGHRS, CDR2 YFSETQ. Trimming pared 4 bases from V and 5 bases from J, leaving 15 bases between. The CDR3 runs to 14 residues. CDR3 sequence reads: CASSPANREETQYF. The CDR3 DNA follows: TGCGCCAGCAGCCCGGCTAACAGGGAGGAGACCCAGTACTTC.

V is TRBV9 and J is TRBJ1-1, with 9 bases aligning to TRBD1. Trimming at V came to 4 bases and at J to 4 bases, leaving 2 bases not matched to a gene. The CDR3 runs 13 residues. The germline CDR1 and CDR2 sequences are SGDLS and YYNGEE. The CDR3 nucleotides read TGTGCCAGCAGCCAGGGACAGGGCACTGAAGCTTTCTTT. Amino acids: CASSQGQGTEAFF.

The chain carries TRBV25-1 and TRBJ1-1, with TRBD1 matching over 11 bases. The CDR3 loop spans 17 amino acids. Looked up from germline, CDR1 is MGHDK and CDR2 is SYGVNS. Trimming removed 4 bases from V and 3 bases from J; junction bases left unmatched: 10. DNA of the CDR3: TGTGCCAGCAGTGGACCGGGACAGGGGGTTTGGGACACTGAAGCTTTCTTT. The encoded protein is CASSGPGQGVWDTEAFF.

The chain carries TRBV19 and TRBJ1-2, with TRBD1 identical over 10 bases. This CDR3 is built from 14 residues. CDR1 is LNHDA, CDR2 SQIVND, per germline (reference sequence). V lost 3 bases and J lost 4; bases outside the gene matches: 2. The CDR3 spells CASSMGTGAYGYTF. CDR3 DNA: TGTGCCAGTAGTATGGGGACAGGGGCCTATGGCTACACCTTC. Filled out from reference TRBV19 and TRBJ1-2, the complete variable domain reads DGGITQSPKYLFRKEGQNVTLSCEQNLNHDAMYWYRQDPGQGLRLIYYSQIVNDFQKGDIAEGYSVSREKKESFPLTVTSAQKNPTAFYLCASSMGTGAYGYTFGSGTRLTVV.

This chain uses TRBV20-1 with TRBJ1-4, with a tentative D call TRBD1 (6 bases). The length of the CDR3 is 15 residues. CDR1 and CDR2 (germline): DFQATT, SNEGSKA (reference sequence). V was shortened by 3 bases and J by 0 bases, with 11 bases between the two germline ends. CDR3 DNA: TGCAGTGCTAGTAACAGGGAAGCAACTAATGAAAAACTGTTTTTT. Translating gives CSASNREATNEKLFF.

The V gene is TRBV5-1, the J gene TRBJ1-1, with 7 bases identical to TRBD1. CDR1 is SGHRS, CDR2 YFSETQ, per germline. The CDR3 covers 15 residues. V gave up 4 bases and J gave up 1 base; unmatched junction bases: 7. The CDR3 protein is CASSGSTGTNTEAFF. CDR3 in DNA: TGCGCCAGCAGCGGCTCGACAGGGACGAACACTGAAGCTTTCTTT.

The chain couples TRBV7-2 to TRBJ2-2; the D gene is possibly TRBD1 (5 bases). Trimming took 7 bases from V and 0 from J, leaving 9 bases between them. Germline lookup yields CDR1 SGHTA and CDR2 FQGNSA. The CDR3 runs to 14 residues. Here the CDR3 reads CASMTASNTGELFF. CDR3 in DNA: TGTGCCAGCATGACAGCCTCGAACACCGGGGAGCTGTTTTTT.

This chain joins TRBV6-4 and TRBJ2-3, with D possibly being TRBD1 (5 bases). Germline V gene sequence: CDR1 MRHNA, CDR2 SNTAGT. This CDR3 has 17 amino acids. Trimming took 4 bases from V and 2 from J, leaving 19 bases between them. In nucleotides, the CDR3 is TGTGCCAGCAGTGGCCCTGCGAGCAGGGCCCACACAGATACGCAGTATTTT. It specifies CASSGPASRAHTDTQYF.

The chain combines TRBV29-1 with TRBJ1-2; possibly TRBD1 for D (5 bases). The CDR3 extends over 15 amino acids. Looked up from germline, CDR1 is SQVTM and CDR2 is ANQGSEA. V lost 4 bases and J lost 7, with 22 bases in between. The CDR3 region has the DNA TGCAGCGTTGTGCGGGACTCCCCCCTCTTCGGTGGCTACACCTTC. This encodes CSVVRDSPLFGGYTF.

This chain connects TRBV28 to TRBJ1-2, with a weak D call TRBD1 (5 bases). The germline CDR1 and CDR2 sequences are MDHEN and SYDVKM. The CDR3 runs to 14 residues. Trimming took off 2 bases at V and 6 bases at J, with 13 bases between the two ends. CDR3 nucleotide sequence: TGTGCCAGCAGTTTAGCAGGGCCAAGGGATGGCTACACCTTC. Its protein product is CASSLAGPRDGYTF.

The chain links TRBV5-1 to TRBJ2-7; D is perhaps TRBD1 (5 bases). The CDR3 contains 12 residues. Between the trimmed V and J ends, which lost 0 bases and 5 bases, there was a span of 6 bases. Germline loops: CDR1 SGHRS, CDR2 YFSETQ. The CDR3 reads CASSLARDEQYF. In DNA, the CDR3 is TGCGCCAGCAGCTTGGCCAGGGACGAGCAGTACTTC.

The chain joins TRBV28 to TRBJ1-2; TRBD1 matches at 9 bases. Germline V CDR1 and CDR2: MDHEN, SYDVKM. The CDR3 contains 13 residues. V trimming: 5 bases; J trimming: 7 bases; junction bases outside the gene matches: 5. The CDR3 DNA follows: TGTGCCAGCAGTACCCGGACAGGGGCTGGCTACACCTTC. Protein sequence: CASSTRTGAGYTF.

This clone was seen a handful of times. Different DNA sequences within this sample yield the same CDR3. The rearrangement uses TRBV27 and TRBJ1-2; tentatively, D is TRBD1 (5 bases). In germline, CDR1 is MNHEY, CDR2 SMNVEV (reference sequence). With 5 bases removed from V and 1 base from J, the gap between germline ends came to 8 bases. The CDR3 sequence is 13 residues long. CDR3 sequence reads: CASSLQGNYGYTF. The CDR3 bases are TGTGCCAGCAGTCTTCAGGGTAACTATGGCTACACCTTC.

The chain uses TRBV6-5 and TRBJ2-5, with D possibly matching TRBD2 (5 bases). The CDR3 is 11 residues long. Trimming took off 8 bases at V and 4 bases at J, with 8 bases between the two ends. Germline CDR1 MNHEY, CDR2 SVGAGI. CDR3 in amino acids: CASDLAETQYF. The CDR3 DNA is TGTGCCAGCGACCTAGCAGAGACCCAGTACTTC.

This sequence joins TRBV6-6 and TRBJ2-1, with a weak D call TRBD2 (5 bases). The germline gives CDR1 MNHNY, CDR2 SVGAGI (reference sequence). V was shortened by 5 bases and J by 8 bases, with 10 bases between the two germline ends. The CDR3 consists of 12 residues. DNA for the CDR3: TGTGCCAGCAGTCGTTCGGGGTATGAGCAGTTCTTC. This sequence encodes CASSRSGYEQFF.

The V call is TRBV7-9, the J call TRBJ2-3; 10 positions agree with TRBD2. Losses at the gene ends were 2 bases for V and 6 bases for J; bases not matched to a gene: 8. This CDR3 region has 16 residues. Germline V gene data show CDR1 as SEHNR and CDR2 as FQNEAQ (reference sequence). CDR3 nucleotide sequence: TGTGCCAGCAGCTTAACTCCTAGCGGGGGCAGGGATACGCAGTATTTT. Amino acids: CASSLTPSGGRDTQYF.

The V gene is TRBV4-2, the J gene TRBJ2-3; 10 bases are shared with TRBD2. Germline V gene sequence: CDR1 LGHNA, CDR2 YNFKEQ. This CDR3 spans 16 amino acids. The ends lost 2 bases at V and 0 bases at J; junction bases unmatched: 2. The CDR3 spells CASSQLTSGSTDTQYF. CDR3 in DNA: TGTGCCAGCAGCCAACTGACTAGCGGGAGCACAGATACGCAGTATTTT.

V usage is TRBV4-2 and J usage is TRBJ1-4, with D tentatively TRBD1 (6 bases). This CDR3 has 15 amino acids. In germline, CDR1 is LGHNA, CDR2 YNFKEQ. V was shortened by 1 base and J by 7 bases, with 13 bases between the two germline ends. CDR3 sequence reads: CASSQGDKPSEKLFF. As DNA, the CDR3 is TGTGCCAGCAGCCAAGGGGACAAGCCCTCTGAAAAACTGTTTTTT.

The rearrangement links TRBV2 to TRBJ1-5, with 7 nucleotides matching TRBD1. The V gene end was trimmed by 3 bases and the J gene end by 6 bases; junction bases not matched to a gene: 11. CDR3 length: 16 amino acids. The V gene's germline CDR1 is SNHLY and CDR2 FYNNEI. The CDR3 region is CASSDFDRAKGQPQHF. The CDR3 region has the DNA TGTGCCAGCAGTGATTTTGACAGGGCCAAAGGTCAGCCCCAGCATTTT. The variable domain in full, with the rest retrieved from reference TRBV2 and TRBJ1-5, is EPEVTQTPSHQVTQMGQEVILRCVPISNHLYFYWYRQILGQKVEFLVSFYNNEISEKSEIFDDQFSVERPDGSNFTLKIRSTKLEDSAMYFCASSDFDRAKGQPQHFGDGTRLSIL.

The chain couples TRBV6-5 to TRBJ1-2; a possible D gene is TRBD1 (6 bases). Trimming cost V 6 bases and J 2 bases, with 10 bases left between them. Germline V gives CDR1 MNHEY, CDR2 SVGAGI. CDR3 size: 13 residues. The CDR3 loop is CASSRDRNYGYTF. CDR3 coding DNA: TGTGCCAGCAGCAGAGACAGGAACTATGGCTACACCTTC.

The chain joins TRBV6-2 or TRBV6-3 to TRBJ2-7, with no clear D. The CDR3 is 12 residues long. V dropped 4 bases and J dropped 0 bases, with 4 bases sitting between them. Germline V gene sequence: CDR1 MNHEY, CDR2 SVGEGT. The chain's CDR3 is CASSLHSYEQYF. The CDR3 nucleotides read TGTGCCAGCAGTTTACACTCCTACGAGCAGTACTTC.

The chain employs TRBV29-1 and TRBJ1-1, with D perhaps matching TRBD1 (5 bases). This CDR3 contains 13 residues. Germline CDR1 is SQVTM and CDR2 is ANQGSEA. V was shortened by 7 bases and J by 1 base, with 13 bases between the two germline ends. The CDR3 region is CSAGRGQNTEAFF. The CDR3 coding sequence is TGCAGCGCTGGTAGGGGCCAGAACACTGAAGCTTTCTTT.

The chain combines TRBV19 with TRBJ2-3, with 8 bases that match TRBD2. Trimming cost V 5 bases and J 0 bases; bases outside gene matches: 7. The CDR3 contains 16 residues. The germline V gene has CDR1 LNHDA and CDR2 SQIVND (reference sequence). CDR3 sequence reads: CASSWPLAGSTDTQYF. CDR3 DNA: TGTGCCAGTAGTTGGCCATTAGCGGGGAGCACAGATACGCAGTATTTT. The full variable domain, with the rest looked up from reference TRBV19 and TRBJ2-3, is DGGITQSPKYLFRKEGQNVTLSCEQNLNHDAMYWYRQDPGQGLRLIYYSQIVNDFQKGDIAEGYSVSREKKESFPLTVTSAQKNPTAFYLCASSWPLAGSTDTQYFGPGTRLTVL.

The rearrangement links TRBV6-1 to TRBJ1-5; no reliable D call. The length of the CDR3 is 17 residues. CDR1 and CDR2 from the germline V gene are MNHNS and SASEGT. Trimming removed 1 base from V and 0 bases from J, with 13 bases in between. CDR3 nucleotides: TGTGCCAGCAGTGAAGGGACTCGTCGGTATAGCAATCAGCCCCAGCATTTT. It translates to CASSEGTRRYSNQPQHF.

A single count supports this clone. This chain uses TRBV14 with TRBJ1-2, with 8 bases matching TRBD1. This CDR3 spans 13 amino acids. CDR1 SGHDN and CDR2 FVKESK come from the germline V gene. The V and J ends lost 2 bases and 9 bases, in that order; junction bases with no gene match: 5. CDR3 amino acids: CASSQSGGVRYTF. In DNA, the CDR3 is TGTGCCAGCAGCCAATCAGGGGGCGTTCGCTACACCTTC.

The chain employs TRBV4-2 and TRBJ2-2, with D possibly TRBD2 on 6 matching bases. V was pared by 0 bases and J by 1 base, with 12 bases between. The CDR3 covers 17 residues. Germline assignment: CDR1 LGHNA and CDR2 YNFKEQ. This chain's CDR3 is CASSQESGTLNTGELFF. For the CDR3, the DNA is TGTGCCAGCAGCCAAGAATCCGGGACTCTGAACACCGGGGAGCTGTTTTTT.

The chain employs TRBV19 and TRBJ2-1; the match to TRBD2 covers 8 bases. This CDR3 comprises 15 residues. Germline values: CDR1 LNHDA, CDR2 SQIVND (reference sequence). J gave up 2 bases and V 8 bases, and 8 bases lay outside the gene matches. The CDR3 sequence: CASGSGIHPYNEQFF. The CDR3 nucleotides read TGTGCCAGTGGTAGCGGGATTCATCCCTACAATGAGCAGTTCTTC.

The chain employs TRBV18 and TRBJ2-1; 7 bases are shared with TRBD1. Germline V CDR1 and CDR2: KGHSH, LQKENI. The junction had 4 bases not matched to a gene; V was cut back by 3 bases and J by 2 bases. The CDR3 totals 15 residues. CDR3 in amino acids: CASSPPGTAYNEQFF. In DNA form, the CDR3 reads TGTGCCAGCTCACCTCCCGGGACAGCCTACAATGAGCAGTTCTTC.